The sequence of this T cell receptor (beta chain) was determined in a study of T cell changes during pregnancy in multiple sclerosis (dated by TCRdb to about 2019). For the study in its entirety: Changes in the T cell repertoire over the course of pregnancy were examined in this study in women with multiple sclerosis.

The CDR3 has 13 amino acids, counting the end cysteine and phenylalanine. Only the CDR3 part of the read is kept: 39 bases, read in frame from the first base. CDR1 SGHRS and CDR2 YFSETQ were looked up in the germline V gene. V loses 6 bases at its end and J loses 7 bases; junction bases beyond the gene matches: 7. On this clone itself: No antigen is known for it. One base away there is no much larger clone; base qualities are not given.

The receptor library was made with the immunoSEQ multiplex PCR assay. TCRdb obtained this table from immuneACCESS and retained in-frame rearrangements with V and J assigned. These tables miss some clones; where compared with another copy, unresolved V genes account for less than half of the shortfall, and the remainder is unexplained. This sample is represented by approximately 37,000 clones; about nine tenths of them were singletons. Of the sample, about 0.4% is held by the ten largest clones. This receptor chain uses TRBV5-1 and TRBJ1-2; 9 middle bases align to TRBD1. The source of this sequence is a female donor in good health, enrolled as a control in a pregnancy study. Sequences were derived from CD4+ T cells from peripheral blood mononuclear cells, sampled in the third trimester of pregnancy. The nucleotide sequence is given as TGCGCCAGCAACACAGGGGGCGCGGGTGGCTACACCTTC. The encoded protein is CASNTGGAGGYTF. The CDR3, completed at both ends by the reference TRBV5-1 and TRBJ1-2 genes, gives the full variable domain KAGVTQTPRYLIKTRGQQVTLSCSPISGHRSVSWYQQTPGQGLQFLFEYFSETQRNKGNFPGRFSGRQFSNSRSEMNVSTLELGDSALYLCASNTGGAGGYTFGSGTRLTVV.